Below are 14 T cell receptor beta chains sequenced from a single sample in a study of neurological immune-mediated disorders. A single record per CDR3 protein comes from TCRdb applying MiXCR to the 5' RACE reads. The sample lists about 40,000 distinct CDR3 sequences; roughly 15% were seen once. Sequencing input: PBMCs. The receptors derive from a woman between 45 and 60 years old with HTLV-1-associated myelopathy (HAM/TSP).

This clonotype was seen at least ten times. The V gene is TRBV7-6, the J gene TRBJ2-2; a possible D gene is TRBD1 (6 bases). Germline lookup yields CDR1 SGHVS and CDR2 FNYEAQ. Trimming removed 2 bases at V and 2 bases at J, with 18 bases between. The CDR3 is made up of 18 amino acids. The CDR3 loop reads CASSLRGSAGVNTGELFF. CDR3 bases: TGTGCCAGCAGCTTACGAGGATCGGCAGGGGTCAACACCGGGGAGCTGTTTTTT.

This clonotype was picked up many times. The V gene is TRBV7-8, the J gene TRBJ2-7; no definite D call. Germline V lookup: CDR1 SGHVS, CDR2 FQNEAQ. Trimming removed 1 base at V and 5 bases at J, with 9 bases between. CDR3 length: 13 residues. This CDR3 is CASSLEVPDEQYF. The DNA of the CDR3 is TGTGCCAGCAGCTTAGAAGTACCTGACGAGCAGTACTTC.

This clonotype was counted ten times or more. The V and J genes are TRBV25-1 and TRBJ2-1, with unresolved D. The V end was cut by 3 bases, the J end by 4 bases, with 4 bases between. Germline V gene lookup returns CDR1 MGHDK and CDR2 SYGVNS. The CDR3 is 12 amino acids. Here the CDR3 reads CASSDRYNEQFF. DNA for the CDR3: TGTGCCAGCAGTGACAGGTACAATGAGCAGTTCTTC.

This clonotype occurred many times. This rearrangement joins TRBV7-2 to TRBJ1-4, with unresolved D. The CDR3 runs to 13 residues. The V and J ends lost 8 bases and 8 bases respectively, with 15 bases between them. CDR1 is SGHTA, CDR2 FQGNSA, per germline. The CDR3 reads CASGLRSWEKLFF. For the CDR3, the DNA is TGTGCCAGCGGCCTACGGAGTTGGGAAAAACTGTTTTTT. The whole variable domain, filled in from reference TRBV7-2 and TRBJ1-4, reads GAGVSQSPSNKVTEKGKDVELRCDPISGHTALYWYRQSLGQGLEFLIYFQGNSAPDKSGLPSDRFSAERTGGSVSTLTIQRTQQEDSAVYLCASGLRSWEKLFFGSGTQLSVL.

This clonotype was recorded at least ten times. The chain recombines TRBV6-5 with TRBJ2-3, with 9 bases identical to TRBD2. Germline V gene sequence: CDR1 MNHEY, CDR2 SVGAGI. Trimming cost V 0 bases and J 8 bases; bases outside gene matches: 18. The CDR3 contains 19 residues. The CDR3 reads CASSYSSPAAGGRRGTQYF. The CDR3 bases are TGTGCCAGCAGTTACTCCTCCCCTGCAGCGGGGGGTCGCCGGGGTACGCAGTATTTT.

This clonotype was seen repeatedly, ten times or more. This chain connects TRBV28 to TRBJ1-1; 9 bases align to TRBD1. V shed 3 bases, J shed 3 bases, and the junction held 11 bases outside the gene matches. The CDR3 contains 17 residues. From germline, CDR1 is MDHEN and CDR2 SYDVKM. The CDR3 sequence is CASSLFLGQGFYTEAFF. CDR3 DNA: TGTGCCAGCAGTTTGTTCCTCGGACAGGGGTTTTACACTGAAGCTTTCTTT.

Concerning this clonotype itself: This may stem from a read error, because a much larger clone lies one nucleotide away. The rearrangement joins TRBV27 to TRBJ1-2; D ambiguous. V was trimmed by 8 bases and J by 0 bases, leaving 10 bases between them. Per the germline V gene, CDR1 is MNHEY and CDR2 is SMNVEV (reference sequence). The CDR3 has 13 amino acids. CDR3 protein: CASAGLTNYGYTF. CDR3 DNA: TGTGCCAGCGCGGGGTTAACTAACTATGGCTACACCTTC.

Concerning this clonotype itself: Possible read error: a much larger clone is one base away. This chain links TRBV19 with TRBJ1-2; D is perhaps TRBD1 (5 bases). With 9 bases removed from V and 9 bases from J, the gap between germline ends came to 23 bases. The CDR3 loop spans 14 amino acids. From germline, CDR1 is LNHDA and CDR2 SQIVND (reference sequence). CDR3 bases: TGTGCCAGCGCGGACGGGGACTCTGGTTATCGCTACACCTTC. Translating gives CASADGDSGYRYTF.

As regards this clonotype: This may stem from a read error, because a much larger clone lies one nucleotide away. CDR3 nucleotide sequence: TGTGCCAGCTCACCAAGGCGCCAGTGGCCCCAGCATTTT. Translated: CASSPRRQWPQHF. This chain uses TRBV18 with TRBJ1-5; D is uncertain. V was clipped by 2 bases and J by 9 bases, with 11 bases between them. Germline loops: CDR1 KGHSH, CDR2 LQKENI. The CDR3 contains 13 residues.

This clonotype was detected ten times or more. This chain uses TRBV3-1 with TRBJ2-7, with TRBD2 as a possible D gene (5 bases). This CDR3 comprises 15 residues. Between the trimmed V and J ends, which lost 0 bases and 7 bases, there was a span of 16 bases. Germline V lookup: CDR1 LGHDT, CDR2 YNNKEL (reference sequence). CDR3 protein: CASSQEMVVSGEQYF. In DNA, the CDR3 is TGTGCCAGCAGCCAAGAGATGGTGGTTTCGGGAGAGCAGTACTTC.

The table lists this clonotype with many counts. V is TRBV7-9 and J is TRBJ1-1; 11 nucleotides line up with TRBD1. Germline assignment: CDR1 SEHNR and CDR2 FQNEAQ (reference sequence). Unmatched junction bases numbered 6, after V lost 4 bases and J lost 5 bases. CDR3 length: 15 amino acids. CDR3 residues: CASSSWTGGLTEAFF. CDR3 bases: TGTGCCAGCAGCTCCTGGACAGGGGGCTTGACTGAAGCTTTCTTT.

Turning to this clonotype: One end of the junction does not line up with germline, which may come from a read error. The rearrangement uses TRBV12-3 or TRBV12-4 and TRBJ1-3; tentative D call: TRBD1 (5 bases). This CDR3 comprises 15 residues. CDR3 coding DNA: TGTGTCAGCAGCTTAGGGGAAAGGACTGGAAACAACATATATTTT. Residues: CVSSLGERTGNNIYF.

The sample holds many counts of this clonotype. The chain is built from TRBV4-2 and TRBJ1-2; D ambiguous. CDR3 length: 8 amino acids. Germline lookup yields CDR1 LGHNA and CDR2 YNFKEQ. V shed 1 base and J shed 14 bases, with 2 bases lying between them. The CDR3 region is CASSQGTF. For the CDR3, the DNA is TGTGCCAGCAGCCAAGGGACCTTC.

Many counts were recorded for this clonotype. The chain has TRBV9 and TRBJ2-3; TRBD2 aligns across 12 bases. The germline V gene encodes CDR1 SGDLS and CDR2 YYNGEE. The CDR3 loop spans 17 amino acids. Losses at the gene ends were 0 bases for V and 4 bases for J; bases not matched to a gene: 6. The CDR3 DNA sequence: TGTGCCAGCAGCGTAGTTCCTAGCGGGGGGGCAGCAGATACGCAGTATTTT. It encodes CASSVVPSGGAADTQYF. Supplemented by reference TRBV9 and TRBJ2-3, the full variable domain reads DSGVTQTPKHLITATGQRVTLRCSPRSGDLSVYWYQQSLDQGLQFLIQYYNGEERAKGNILERFSAQQFPDLHSELNLSSLELGDSALYFCASSVVPSGGAADTQYFGPGTRLTVL.